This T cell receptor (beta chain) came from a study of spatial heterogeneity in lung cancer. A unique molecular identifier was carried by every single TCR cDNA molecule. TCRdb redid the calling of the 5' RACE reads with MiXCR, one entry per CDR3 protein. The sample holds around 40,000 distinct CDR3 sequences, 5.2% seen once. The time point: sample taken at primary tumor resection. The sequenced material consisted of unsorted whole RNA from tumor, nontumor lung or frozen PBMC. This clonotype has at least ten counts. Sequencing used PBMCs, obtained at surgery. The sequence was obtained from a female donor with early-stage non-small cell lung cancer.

The CDR3 protein is CASSEQNGGVGNIQYF. CDR3 nucleotide sequence: TGTGCCAGCAGTGAGCAGAATGGGGGGGTTGGAAACATTCAGTACTTC. The chain is built from TRBV2 and TRBJ2-4; TRBD2 aligns across 7 bases. V shed 3 bases, J shed 6 bases, and the junction held 11 bases outside the gene matches. Germline-derived CDR1 and CDR2 are SNHLY and FYNNEI. This CDR3 is 16 amino acids long.